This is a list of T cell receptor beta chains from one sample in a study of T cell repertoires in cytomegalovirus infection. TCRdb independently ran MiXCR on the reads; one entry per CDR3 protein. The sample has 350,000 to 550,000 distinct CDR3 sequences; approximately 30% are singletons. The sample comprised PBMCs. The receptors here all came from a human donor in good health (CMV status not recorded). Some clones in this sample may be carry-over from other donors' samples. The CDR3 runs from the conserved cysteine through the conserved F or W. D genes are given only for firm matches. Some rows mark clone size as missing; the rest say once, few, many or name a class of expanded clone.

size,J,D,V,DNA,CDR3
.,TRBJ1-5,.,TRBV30,TGTGCCTGGAGTGTACTGCCTAATCAGCCCCAGCATTTT,CAWSVLPNQPQHF
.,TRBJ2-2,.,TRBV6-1,TGTGCCAGCGCCCAGGGGAACACCGGGGAGCTGTTTTTT,CASAQGNTGELFF
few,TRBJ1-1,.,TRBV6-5,TGTGCCAGCAGTTACTCGGGCAGACTGAACACTGAAGCTTTCTTT,CASSYSGRLNTEAFF
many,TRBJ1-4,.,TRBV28,TGTGCCAGCGGTCAACCCGGCAGCCTGTTTTTT,CASGQPGSLFF
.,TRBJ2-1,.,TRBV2,TGTGCCAGAGATGACTCCGGGACGCCCTCGGATGAGCAGTTCTTC,CARDDSGTPSDEQFF
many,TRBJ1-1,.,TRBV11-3,TGTGCCAGCAGCTTAGATGGGGGTTCTGAAGCTTTCTTT,CASSLDGGSEAFF
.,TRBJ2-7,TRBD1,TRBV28,TGTGCCAGCAGGGCGCCGGGACAGGGGAAGGCCGAGCAGTACTTC,CASRAPGQGKAEQYF
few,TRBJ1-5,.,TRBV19,TGTGCCAGTAGTACGGACAACGGCAATCAGCCCCAGCATTTT,CASSTDNGNQPQHF
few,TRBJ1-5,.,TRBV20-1,TGCAGTGCTATCAATTGGGGAGGGGAGAGTCAGCCCCAGCATTTT,CSAINWGGESQPQHF
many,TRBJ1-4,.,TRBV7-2,TGTGCCAGCAGCTTACGGGGTTCTGTTAATGAAAAACTGTTTTTT,CASSLRGSVNEKLFF
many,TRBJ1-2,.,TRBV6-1,TGTGCTACGCAGGTTGGGTATGGCTACACCTTC,CATQVGYGYTF
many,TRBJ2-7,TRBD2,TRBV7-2,TGTGCCAGCAGCTTAGTCGGCGGGGGGGGCCCACACGAGCAGTACTTC,CASSLVGGGGPHEQYF
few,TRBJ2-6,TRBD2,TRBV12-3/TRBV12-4,TGTGCCAGCAGTTTTGCGGGGGTGGTTACTGGGGCCAACGTCCTGACTTTC,CASSFAGVVTGANVLTF
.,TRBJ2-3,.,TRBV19,TGTGCCAGTAGTAACAGGCCAGGGGATACGCAGTATTTT,CASSNRPGDTQYF
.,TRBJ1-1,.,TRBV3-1,TGTGCCAGCAGCCACCCAGACAGGAGCACTGAAGCTTTCTTT,CASSHPDRSTEAFF
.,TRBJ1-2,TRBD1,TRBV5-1,TGCGCCAGCAGCTCATACCCACCGGGACAGGGAAGCGATGGCTACACCTTC,CASSSYPPGQGSDGYTF
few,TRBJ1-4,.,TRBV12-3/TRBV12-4,TGTGCCAGCAGCAGGACGGGAGATGAAAAACTGTTTTTT,CASSRTGDEKLFF
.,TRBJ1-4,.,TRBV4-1,TGCGCCAGCAGCCTCTACCCCAGTGCAACTAATGAAAAACTGTTTTTT,CASSLYPSATNEKLFF
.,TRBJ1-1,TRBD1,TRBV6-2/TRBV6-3,TGTGCCAGCAGTTCCCAGGGGGAGAACACTGAAGCTTTCTTT,CASSSQGENTEAFF
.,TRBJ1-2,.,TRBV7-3,TGTGCCAGCAGCTTAAAGGCATCGGGACGTGTCAATGGCTACACCTTC,CASSLKASGRVNGYTF
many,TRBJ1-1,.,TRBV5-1,TGCGCCAGCTGCCCTGGGGGGAACACTGAAGCTTTCTTT,CASCPGGNTEAFF
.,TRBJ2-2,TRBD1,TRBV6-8,TGTGCCAGCAGTTCTACAGGGGGATTAGCCGGGGAGCTGTTTTTT,CASSSTGGLAGELFF
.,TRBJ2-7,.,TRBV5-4,TGTGCCAGCAGTATGCCTTCCGGGACACGCGACTACGAGCAGTACTTC,CASSMPSGTRDYEQYF
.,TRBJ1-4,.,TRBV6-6,TGTGCCAGCAGTTACCTGCGGACGGAAACTAATGAAAAACTGTTTTTT,CASSYLRTETNEKLFF
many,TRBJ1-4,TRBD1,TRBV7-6,TGTGCCAGCAGCCCGGGGACAGGGAATGAAAAACTGTTTTTT,CASSPGTGNEKLFF
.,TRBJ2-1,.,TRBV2,TGTGCCAGCAGGAGAGTTAATACTGGGAATGAGCAGTTCTTC,CASRRVNTGNEQFF
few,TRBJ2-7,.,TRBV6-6,TGTGCCAGCCGACCCGGGGGCCTCTACGAGCAGTACTTC,CASRPGGLYEQYF
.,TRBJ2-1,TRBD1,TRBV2,TGTGCCAGCAAGCAGGGCATACAGGGGAATGAGCAGTTCTTC,CASKQGIQGNEQFF
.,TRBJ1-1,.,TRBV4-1,TGCGCCAGCAGCCTAAGGGATAGCAAGGCTGAAGCTTTCTTT,CASSLRDSKAEAFF
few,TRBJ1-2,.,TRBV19,TGTGCCAGTAGTATTTTCACAGGACCTTCTAACTATGGCTACACCTTC,CASSIFTGPSNYGYTF
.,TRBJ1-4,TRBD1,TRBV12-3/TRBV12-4,TGTGCCAGCAACCCCAGGGGGGGGGGTGAAAAACTGTTTTTT,CASNPRGGGEKLFF
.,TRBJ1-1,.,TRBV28,TGTGCCAGCAGTACCCCTCTAGGGGGAGCTTTCTTT,CASSTPLGGAFF
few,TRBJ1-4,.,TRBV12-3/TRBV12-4,TGTGCCAGTTCCAGGGAAGATGAAAAACTGTTTTTT,CASSREDEKLFF
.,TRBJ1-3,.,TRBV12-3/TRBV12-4,TGTGCCAGCAGTTCGGCAGGGCTTGGAAACACCATATATTTT,CASSSAGLGNTIYF
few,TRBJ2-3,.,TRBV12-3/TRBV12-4,TGTGCCAGCAGTACGACGTCCTTTACCTGGACAGTCAGTGTCACCCACACAGATACGCAGTATTTT,CASSTTSFTWTVSVTHTDTQYF
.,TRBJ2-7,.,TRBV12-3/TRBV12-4,TGTGCCAGCGGTCCACCCGGGACCTACGAGCAGTACTTC,CASGPPGTYEQYF
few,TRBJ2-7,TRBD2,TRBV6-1,TGTGCCAGCAGCCGGAGGACTAGCCTCTACGAGCAGTACTTC,CASSRRTSLYEQYF
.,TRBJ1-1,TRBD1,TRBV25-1,TGTGCCAGCAGTGAACCCGACAGGGTGACTGAAGCTTTCTTT,CASSEPDRVTEAFF
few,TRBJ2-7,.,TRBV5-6,TGTGCCAGCAGTCCCACTGGACAGAATCCCTACGAGCAGTACTTC,CASSPTGQNPYEQYF
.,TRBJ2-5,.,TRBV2,TGTGCCAGCAGTGAAGCGACCAGTGGGACCCAGTACTTC,CASSEATSGTQYF
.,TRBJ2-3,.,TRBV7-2,.,CASSLAWASGASTDTQCF
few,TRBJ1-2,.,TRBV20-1,TGCAGTGCTAGAACCGGGCCTAACTATGGCTACACCTTC,CSARTGPNYGYTF
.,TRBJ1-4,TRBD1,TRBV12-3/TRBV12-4,TGTGCCAGCAGCCTCGGACAGGGCTTTGGAAAACTGTTTTTT,CASSLGQGFGKLFF
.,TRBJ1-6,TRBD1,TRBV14,TGTGCCAGCAGCCGGGACAGAAAAAATTCACCCCTCCACTTT,CASSRDRKNSPLHF
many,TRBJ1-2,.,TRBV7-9,TGTGCCAGCAGCTTAGGACCGGGTGGCTATGGCTACACCTTC,CASSLGPGGYGYTF
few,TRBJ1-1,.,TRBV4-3,TGCGCCAGCAGCCAAGTCGGGACAAGGAACACTGAAGCTTTCTTT,CASSQVGTRNTEAFF
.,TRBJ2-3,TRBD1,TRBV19,TGTGCCAGTACGACAGGGGCTACAGATACGCAGTATTTT,CASTTGATDTQYF
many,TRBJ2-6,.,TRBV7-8,TGTGCCAGCAGCCTAGCTCCCTCTGGGGCCAACGTCCTGACTTTC,CASSLAPSGANVLTF
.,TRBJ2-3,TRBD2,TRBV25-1,TGTGCCAGCAGTGAGGGACTATCGGATACGCAGTATTTT,CASSEGLSDTQYF
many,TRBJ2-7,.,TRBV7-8,TGTGCCAGCAGCCTTGGACCGTCTCGGAGCTCCTACGAGCAGTACTTC,CASSLGPSRSSYEQYF
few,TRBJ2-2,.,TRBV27,TGTGCCAGCAGCCTCGCAGGCCGGAACACCGGGGAGCTGTTTTTT,CASSLAGRNTGELFF
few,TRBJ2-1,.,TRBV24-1,TGTGCCACCAGTGATCGGCAGGGTAGTATCGATGAGCAGTTCTTC,CATSDRQGSIDEQFF
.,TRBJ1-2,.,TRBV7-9,TGTGCCAGCAGCTTAGAGACAGGCTTCAACTATGGCTACACCTTC,CASSLETGFNYGYTF